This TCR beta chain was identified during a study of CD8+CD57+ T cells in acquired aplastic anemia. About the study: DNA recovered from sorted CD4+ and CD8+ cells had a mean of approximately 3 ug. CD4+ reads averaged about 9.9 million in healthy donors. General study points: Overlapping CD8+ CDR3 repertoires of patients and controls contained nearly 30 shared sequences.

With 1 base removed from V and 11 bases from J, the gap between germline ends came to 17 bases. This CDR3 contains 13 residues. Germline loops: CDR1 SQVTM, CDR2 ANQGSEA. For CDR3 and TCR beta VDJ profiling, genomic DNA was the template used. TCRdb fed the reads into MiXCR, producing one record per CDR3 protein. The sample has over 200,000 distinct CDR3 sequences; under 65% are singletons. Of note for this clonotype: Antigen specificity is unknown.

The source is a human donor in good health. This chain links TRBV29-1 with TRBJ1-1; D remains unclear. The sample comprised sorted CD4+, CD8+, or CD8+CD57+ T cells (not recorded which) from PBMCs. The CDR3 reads CSVEVHGRKEAFF. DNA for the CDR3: TGCAGCGTTGAAGTCCATGGACGGAAGGAGGCTTTCTTT.